This record covers a single T cell receptor beta chain. Antigen unknown. Naivety among CD8 cells was defined by CD45RO negativity and positive CCR7 selection, thereby excluding terminally differentiated effector memory CD45RA+ cells. The authors distributed each subset's genomic DNA evenly over several immunoSEQ plates. Using immunoSEQ multiplex PCR, the repertoire was profiled, and TCRdb retains in-frame clones only, with some absent. Of about 580,000 clones in the sample, about 98% were seen once. These data belong to a study of shared clonotypes between healthy human individuals. Study-wide results and caveats: Genetic and exposure-history diversity was limited by the few donors. For naive CD4 cells, roughly 5.5% of clonotypes were shared across a handful of donors. Shared clonotypes across all four donors exceeded non-shared ones in generation probability.

The receptor was isolated from a man under 40 in good health. The specimen was naive CD8+ T cells sorted from blood.

In DNA form, the CDR3 reads TGTGCCTGGAGTGTACTAGTTAACAATGAGCAGTTCTTC. This gives the protein CAWSVLVNNEQFF. The chain couples TRBV30 to TRBJ2-1; tentatively, D is TRBD2 (5 bases). V shed 0 bases and J shed 5 bases, with 8 bases lying between them. Germline loops: CDR1 GTSNPN, CDR2 SVGIG (reference sequence). This CDR3 spans 13 amino acids.